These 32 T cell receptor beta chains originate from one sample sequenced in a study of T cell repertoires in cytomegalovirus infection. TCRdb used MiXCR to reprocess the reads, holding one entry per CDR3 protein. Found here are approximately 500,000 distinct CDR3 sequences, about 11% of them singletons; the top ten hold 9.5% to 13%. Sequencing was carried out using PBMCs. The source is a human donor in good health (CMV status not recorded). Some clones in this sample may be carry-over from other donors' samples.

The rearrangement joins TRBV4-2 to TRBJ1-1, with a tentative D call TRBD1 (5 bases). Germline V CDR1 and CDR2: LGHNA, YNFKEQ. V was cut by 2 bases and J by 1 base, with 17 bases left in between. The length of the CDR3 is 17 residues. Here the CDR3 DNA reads TGTGCCAGCAGCCAATTCAGGTGGGGGGAGACGAACACTGAAGCTTTCTTT. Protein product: CASSQFRWGETNTEAFF.

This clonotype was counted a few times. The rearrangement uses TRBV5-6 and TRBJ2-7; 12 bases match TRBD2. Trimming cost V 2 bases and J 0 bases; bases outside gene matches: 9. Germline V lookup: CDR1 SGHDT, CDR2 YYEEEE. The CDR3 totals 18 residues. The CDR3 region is CASSFGGLAGSSSYEQYF. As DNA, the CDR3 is TGTGCCAGCAGCTTTGGGGGACTAGCGGGTTCGAGCTCCTACGAGCAGTACTTC.

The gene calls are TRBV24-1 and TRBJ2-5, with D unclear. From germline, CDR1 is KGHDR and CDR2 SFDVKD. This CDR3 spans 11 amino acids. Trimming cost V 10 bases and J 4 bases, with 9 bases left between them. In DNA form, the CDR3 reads TGTGCCACTCATAAGAGAGAGACCCAGTACTTC. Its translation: CATHKRETQYF.

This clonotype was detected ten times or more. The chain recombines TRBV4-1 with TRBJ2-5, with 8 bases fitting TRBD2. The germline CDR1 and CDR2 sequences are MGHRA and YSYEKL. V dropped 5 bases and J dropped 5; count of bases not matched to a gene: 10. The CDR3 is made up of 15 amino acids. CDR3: CASSDLPGGAETQYF. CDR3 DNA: TGCGCCAGCAGCGACTTACCCGGGGGGGCCGAGACCCAGTACTTC.

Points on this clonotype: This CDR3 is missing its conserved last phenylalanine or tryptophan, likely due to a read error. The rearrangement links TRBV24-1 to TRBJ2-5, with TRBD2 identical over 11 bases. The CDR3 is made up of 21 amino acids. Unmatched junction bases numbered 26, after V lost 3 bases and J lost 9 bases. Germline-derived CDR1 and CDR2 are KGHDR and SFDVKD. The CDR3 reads CATSDPQSGTSGHDGNYPQYL. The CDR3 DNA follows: TGTGCCACCAGTGATCCCCAATCCGGGACTAGCGGCCATGATGGCAATTACCCCCAGTACCTC.

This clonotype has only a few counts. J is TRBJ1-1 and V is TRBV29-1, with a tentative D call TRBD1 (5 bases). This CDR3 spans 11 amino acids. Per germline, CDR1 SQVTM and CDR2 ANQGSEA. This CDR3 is CSSPSGGGAFF. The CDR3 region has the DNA TGCTCAAGCCCAAGCGGGGGGGGAGCTTTCTTT. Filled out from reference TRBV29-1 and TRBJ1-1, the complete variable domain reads SAVISQKPSRDICQRGTSLTIQCQVDSQVTMMFWYRQQPGQSLTLIATANQGSEATYESGFVIDKFPISRPNLTFSTLTVSNMSPEDSSIYLCSSPSGGGAFFGQGTRLTVV.

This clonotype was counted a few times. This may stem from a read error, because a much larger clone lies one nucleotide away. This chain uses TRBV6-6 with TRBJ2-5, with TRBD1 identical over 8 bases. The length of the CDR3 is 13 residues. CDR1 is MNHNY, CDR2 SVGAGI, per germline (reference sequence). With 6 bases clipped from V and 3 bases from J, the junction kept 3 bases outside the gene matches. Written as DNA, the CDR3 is TGTGCCAGCAGCCCACAGGGGGAAGAGACCCAGTACTTC. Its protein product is CASSPQGEETQYF.

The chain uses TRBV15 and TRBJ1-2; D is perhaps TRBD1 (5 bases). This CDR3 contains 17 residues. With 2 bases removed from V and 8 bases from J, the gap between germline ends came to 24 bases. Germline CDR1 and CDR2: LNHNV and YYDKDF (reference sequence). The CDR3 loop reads CATSRLEYRDGVWGYTF. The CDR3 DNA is TGTGCCACCAGCAGACTCGAGTACCGGGACGGCGTTTGGGGCTACACCTTC.

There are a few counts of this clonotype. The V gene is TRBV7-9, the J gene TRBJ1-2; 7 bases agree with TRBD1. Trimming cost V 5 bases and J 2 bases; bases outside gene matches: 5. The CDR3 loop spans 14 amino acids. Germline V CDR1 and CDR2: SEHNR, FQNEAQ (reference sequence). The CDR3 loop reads CASSLGQVNYGYTF. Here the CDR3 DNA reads TGTGCCAGCAGCCTCGGACAGGTGAACTATGGCTACACCTTC.

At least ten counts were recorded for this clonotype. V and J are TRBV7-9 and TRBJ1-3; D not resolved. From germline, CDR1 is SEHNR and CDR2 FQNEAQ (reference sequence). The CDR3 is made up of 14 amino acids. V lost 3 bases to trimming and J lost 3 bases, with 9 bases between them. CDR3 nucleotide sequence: TGTGCCAGCAGCTTTGGGCAGGATGGAAACACCATATATTTT. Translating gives CASSFGQDGNTIYF.

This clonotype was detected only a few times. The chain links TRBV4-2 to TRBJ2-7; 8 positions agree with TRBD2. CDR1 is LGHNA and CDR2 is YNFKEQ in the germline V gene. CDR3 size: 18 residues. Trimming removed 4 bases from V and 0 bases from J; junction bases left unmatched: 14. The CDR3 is CASSPLGAGGISSYEQYF. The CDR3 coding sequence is TGTGCCAGCAGCCCCTTAGGGGCGGGAGGCATCAGCTCCTACGAGCAGTACTTC.

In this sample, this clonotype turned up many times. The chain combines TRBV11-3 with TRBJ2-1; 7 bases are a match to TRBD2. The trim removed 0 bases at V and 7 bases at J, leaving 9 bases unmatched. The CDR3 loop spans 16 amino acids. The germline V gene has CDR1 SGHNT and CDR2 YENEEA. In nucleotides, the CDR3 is TGTGCCAGCAGCTTAGAGGGTAGCGGGTACCAGAATGAGCAGTTCTTC. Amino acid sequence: CASSLEGSGYQNEQFF.

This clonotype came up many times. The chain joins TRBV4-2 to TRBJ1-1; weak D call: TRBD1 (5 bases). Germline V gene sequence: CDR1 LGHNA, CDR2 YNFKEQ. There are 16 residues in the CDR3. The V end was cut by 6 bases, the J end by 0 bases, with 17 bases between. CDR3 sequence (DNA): TGTGCCAGCAGTTCAACCCCAGGGCGGATGAACACTGAAGCTTTCTTT. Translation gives CASSSTPGRMNTEAFF.

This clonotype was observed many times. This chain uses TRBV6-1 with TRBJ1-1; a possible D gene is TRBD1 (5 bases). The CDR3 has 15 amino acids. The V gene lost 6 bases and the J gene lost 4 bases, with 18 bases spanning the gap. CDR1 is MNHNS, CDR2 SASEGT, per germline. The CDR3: CASRKPGSASTEAFF. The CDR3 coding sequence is TGTGCCAGCAGGAAACCAGGGTCCGCCAGCACTGAAGCTTTCTTT.

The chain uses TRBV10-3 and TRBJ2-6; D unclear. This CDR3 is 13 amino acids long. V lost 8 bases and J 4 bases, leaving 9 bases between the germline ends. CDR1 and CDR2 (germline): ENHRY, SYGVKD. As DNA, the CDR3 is TGTGCCATCGCCCTGGCCGGGGCCAACGTCCTGACTTTC. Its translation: CAIALAGANVLTF.

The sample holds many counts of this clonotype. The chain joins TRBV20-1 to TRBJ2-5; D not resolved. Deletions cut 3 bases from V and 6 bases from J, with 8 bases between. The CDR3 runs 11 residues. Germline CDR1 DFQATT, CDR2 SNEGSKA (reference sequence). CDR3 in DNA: TGCAGTGCTAGTATTGACAAGACCCAGTACTTC. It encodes CSASIDKTQYF.

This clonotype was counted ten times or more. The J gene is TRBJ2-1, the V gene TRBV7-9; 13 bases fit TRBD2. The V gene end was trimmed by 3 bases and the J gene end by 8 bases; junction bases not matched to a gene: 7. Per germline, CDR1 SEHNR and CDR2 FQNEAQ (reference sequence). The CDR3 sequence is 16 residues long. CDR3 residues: CASSFPLAGGSDEQFF. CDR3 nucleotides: TGTGCCAGCAGCTTCCCACTAGCGGGGGGGTCGGATGAGCAGTTCTTC.

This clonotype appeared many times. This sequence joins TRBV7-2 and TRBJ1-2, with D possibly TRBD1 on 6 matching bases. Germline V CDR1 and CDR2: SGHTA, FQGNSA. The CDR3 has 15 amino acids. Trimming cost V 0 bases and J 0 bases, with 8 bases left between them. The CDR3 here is CASSLAGTSNYGYTF. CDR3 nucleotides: TGTGCCAGCAGCTTAGCAGGGACATCTAACTATGGCTACACCTTC.

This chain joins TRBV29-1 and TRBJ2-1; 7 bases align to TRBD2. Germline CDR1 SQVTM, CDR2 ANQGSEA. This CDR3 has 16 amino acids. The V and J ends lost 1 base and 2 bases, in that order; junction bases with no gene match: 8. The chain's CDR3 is CSVEGGAGTTYNEQFF. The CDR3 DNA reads TGCAGCGTTGAAGGTGGAGCCGGGACTACCTACAATGAGCAGTTCTTC.

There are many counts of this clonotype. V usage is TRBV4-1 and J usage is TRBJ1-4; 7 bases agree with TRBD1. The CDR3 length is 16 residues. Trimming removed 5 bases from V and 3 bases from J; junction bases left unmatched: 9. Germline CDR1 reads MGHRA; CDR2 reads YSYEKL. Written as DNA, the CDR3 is TGCGCCAGCAGCGAGAGCCCCGGGACAGCTAATGAAAAACTGTTTTTT. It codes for CASSESPGTANEKLFF.

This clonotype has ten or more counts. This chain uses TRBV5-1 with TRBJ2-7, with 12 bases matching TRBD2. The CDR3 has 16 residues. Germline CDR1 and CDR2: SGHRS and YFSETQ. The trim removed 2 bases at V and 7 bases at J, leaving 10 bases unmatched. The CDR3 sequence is CASSLEPGLAGEEQYF. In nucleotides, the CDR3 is TGCGCCAGCAGCTTAGAACCGGGACTAGCGGGTGAGGAGCAGTACTTC.

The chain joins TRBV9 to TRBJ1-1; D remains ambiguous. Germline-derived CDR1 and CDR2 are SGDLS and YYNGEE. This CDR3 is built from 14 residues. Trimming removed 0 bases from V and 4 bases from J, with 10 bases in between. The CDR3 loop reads CASSVASGSTEAFF. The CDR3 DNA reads TGTGCCAGCAGCGTAGCTTCGGGAAGCACTGAAGCTTTCTTT.

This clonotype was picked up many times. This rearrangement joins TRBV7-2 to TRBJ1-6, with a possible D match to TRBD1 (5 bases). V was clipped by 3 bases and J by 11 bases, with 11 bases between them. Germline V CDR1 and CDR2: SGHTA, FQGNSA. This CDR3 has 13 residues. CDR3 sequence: CASSLRGYPPLHF. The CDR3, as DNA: TGTGCCAGCAGCTTGAGGGGTTACCCACCCCTCCACTTT.

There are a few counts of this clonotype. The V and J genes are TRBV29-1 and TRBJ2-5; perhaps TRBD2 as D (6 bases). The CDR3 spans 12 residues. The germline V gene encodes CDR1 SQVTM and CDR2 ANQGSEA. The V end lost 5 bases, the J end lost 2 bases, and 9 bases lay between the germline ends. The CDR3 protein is CSVTSGQETQYF. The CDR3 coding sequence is TGCAGCGTTACGAGCGGGCAAGAGACCCAGTACTTC.

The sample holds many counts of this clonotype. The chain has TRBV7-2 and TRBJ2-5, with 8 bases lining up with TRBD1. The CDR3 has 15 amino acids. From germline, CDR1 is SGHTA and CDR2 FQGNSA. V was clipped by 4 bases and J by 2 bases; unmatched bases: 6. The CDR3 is CASSSRGPVQETQYF. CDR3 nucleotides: TGTGCCAGCAGCTCCAGGGGGCCAGTTCAAGAGACCCAGTACTTC.

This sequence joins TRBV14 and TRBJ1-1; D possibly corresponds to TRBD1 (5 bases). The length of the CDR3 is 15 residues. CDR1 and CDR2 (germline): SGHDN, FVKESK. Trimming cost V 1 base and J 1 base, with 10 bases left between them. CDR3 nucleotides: TGTGCCAGCAGCCAAGCACGGGGGTGGAACACTGAAGCTTTCTTT. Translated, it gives CASSQARGWNTEAFF.

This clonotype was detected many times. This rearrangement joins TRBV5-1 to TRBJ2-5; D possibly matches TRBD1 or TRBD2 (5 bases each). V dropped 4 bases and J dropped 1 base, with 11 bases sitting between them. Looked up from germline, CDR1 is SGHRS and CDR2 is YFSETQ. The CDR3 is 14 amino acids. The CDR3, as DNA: TGCGCCAGCAGCGCTCGGGACGGCCAAGAGACCCAGTACTTC. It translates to CASSARDGQETQYF.

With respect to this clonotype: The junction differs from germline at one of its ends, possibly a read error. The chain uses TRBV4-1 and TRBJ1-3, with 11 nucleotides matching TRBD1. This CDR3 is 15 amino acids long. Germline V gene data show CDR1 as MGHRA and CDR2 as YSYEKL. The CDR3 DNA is TGCGACAGCAGCCCCGGACAGGGGGCCGGAAACACCATATATTTT. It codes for CDSSPGQGAGNTIYF.

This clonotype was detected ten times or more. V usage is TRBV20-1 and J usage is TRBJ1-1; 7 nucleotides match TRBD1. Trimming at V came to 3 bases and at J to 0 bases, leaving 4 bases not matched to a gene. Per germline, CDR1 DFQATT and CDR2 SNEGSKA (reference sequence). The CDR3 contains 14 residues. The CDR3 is CSASGDSMNTEAFF. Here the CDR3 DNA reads TGCAGTGCTAGCGGGGACAGCATGAACACTGAAGCTTTCTTT.

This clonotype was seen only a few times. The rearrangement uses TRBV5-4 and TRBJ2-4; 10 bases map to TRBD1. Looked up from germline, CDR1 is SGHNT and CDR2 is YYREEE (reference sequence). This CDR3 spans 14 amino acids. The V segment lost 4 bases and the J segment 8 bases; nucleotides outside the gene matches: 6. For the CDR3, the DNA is TGTGCCAGCAGCCCGGGACAGGGGTTGGACATTCAGTACTTC. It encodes CASSPGQGLDIQYF.

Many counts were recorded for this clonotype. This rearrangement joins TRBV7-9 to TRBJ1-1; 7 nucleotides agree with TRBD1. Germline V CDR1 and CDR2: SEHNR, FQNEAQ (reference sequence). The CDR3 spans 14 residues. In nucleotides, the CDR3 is TGTGTTCAGGGGGGGATTCCTTCGGACACTGAAGCTTTCTTT. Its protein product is CVQGGIPSDTEAFF.

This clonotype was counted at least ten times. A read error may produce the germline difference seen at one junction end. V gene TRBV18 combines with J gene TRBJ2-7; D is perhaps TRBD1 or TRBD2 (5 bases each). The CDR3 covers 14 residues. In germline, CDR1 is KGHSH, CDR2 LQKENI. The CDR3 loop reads CASTPRGRDHEQYF. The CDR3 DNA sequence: TGTGCCAGCACACCTCGCGGTAGGGACCACGAGCAGTACTTC.